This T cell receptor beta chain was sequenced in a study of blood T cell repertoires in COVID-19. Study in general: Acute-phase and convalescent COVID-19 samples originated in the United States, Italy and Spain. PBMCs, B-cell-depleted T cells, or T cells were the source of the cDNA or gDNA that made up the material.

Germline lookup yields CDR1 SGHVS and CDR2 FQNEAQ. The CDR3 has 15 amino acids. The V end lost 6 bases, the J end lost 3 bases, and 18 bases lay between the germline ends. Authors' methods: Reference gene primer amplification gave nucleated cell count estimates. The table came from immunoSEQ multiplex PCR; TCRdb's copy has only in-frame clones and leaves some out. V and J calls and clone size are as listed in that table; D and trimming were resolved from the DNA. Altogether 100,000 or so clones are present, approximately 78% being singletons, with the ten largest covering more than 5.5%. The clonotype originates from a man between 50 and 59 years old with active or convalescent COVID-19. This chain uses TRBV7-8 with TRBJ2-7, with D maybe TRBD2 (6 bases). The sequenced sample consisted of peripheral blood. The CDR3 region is CASSVRAGGYYEQYF. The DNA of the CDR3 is TGTGCCAGCAGTGTTAGGGCTGGGGGGTACTACGAGCAGTACTTC.